Sequencing of this T cell receptor beta chain was carried out in a study of blood T cell repertoires in COVID-19. V gave up 1 base and J gave up 4 bases, with 8 bases separating them. This CDR3 region has 13 residues. Germline CDR1 reads SGHTA; CDR2 reads FQGNSA. Profiled with immunoSEQ multiplex PCR; TCRdb holds only in-frame clones, not every one. This table has roughly 210,000 clones, less than 90% appearing once. The clonotype comes from a man in his sixties or seventies with acute or convalescent COVID-19. The source material was peripheral blood. V is TRBV7-2 and J is TRBJ2-7; D ambiguous. The CDR3 sequence is CASSLGAQYEQYF. The CDR3 DNA reads TGTGCCAGCAGCTTAGGGGCCCAATACGAGCAGTACTTC.